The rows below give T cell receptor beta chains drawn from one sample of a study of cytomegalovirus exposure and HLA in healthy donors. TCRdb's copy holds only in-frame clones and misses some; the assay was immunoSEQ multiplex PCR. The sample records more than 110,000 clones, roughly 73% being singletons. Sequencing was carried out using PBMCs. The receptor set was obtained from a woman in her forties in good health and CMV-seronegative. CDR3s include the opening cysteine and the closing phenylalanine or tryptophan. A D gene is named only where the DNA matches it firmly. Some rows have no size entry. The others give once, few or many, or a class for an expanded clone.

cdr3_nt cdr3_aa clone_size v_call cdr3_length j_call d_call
TGTGCCAGCAGCGTCGGGGAGTTCTCTGGAAACACCATATATTTT CASSVGEFSGNTIYF once TRBV9 15 TRBJ1-3 NA
TGCGCCAGCAGCTTGGGTCGGAGAGGCGACGAGCAGTACTTC CASSLGRRGDEQYF NA TRBV5-1 14 TRBJ2-7 NA
TGTGCCAGCAGCAGTGATGAGGACACCATATATTTT CASSSDEDTIYF few TRBV7-9 12 TRBJ1-3 NA
TGTGCCAGCAGTAAGACAGGGAACACTGAAGCTTTCTTT CASSKTGNTEAFF NA TRBV27 13 TRBJ1-1 NA
TGCGCCAGCAGCCAAGATGTAATAAATCAGCCCCAGCATTTT CASSQDVINQPQHF NA TRBV4-1 14 TRBJ1-5 NA
TGTGCTAGTGGTTTAAGTTTTGGGGGCAGGACTGAAGCTTTCTTT CASGLSFGGRTEAFF NA TRBV12-5 15 TRBJ1-1 NA
TGTGCCAGCAGCCGCCAGGGGCACGGAAACACCATATATTTT CASSRQGHGNTIYF NA TRBV7-2 14 TRBJ1-3 NA
TGTGCCAGCAGCCAGGTTTCCGGGACAGGGGCGCGAGAGACCCAGTACTTC CASSQVSGTGARETQYF NA TRBV4-2 17 TRBJ2-5 TRBD1
TGTGCCAGCAGCGTAGGGACTACGAACACCGGGGAGCTGTTTTTT CASSVGTTNTGELFF NA TRBV9 15 TRBJ2-2 NA
TGTGCCAGCAGCGGGAAAGGGACTAGCGGGGTGAGGGTTCAAGGTGAGCAGTTCTTC CASSGKGTSGVRVQGEQFF NA TRBV9 19 TRBJ2-1 TRBD2
TGTGCCAGCAGCGCCCTCACAGGGCCGACGGGGAATGAGCAGTTCTTC CASSALTGPTGNEQFF NA TRBV9 16 TRBJ2-1 NA
TGTGCCAGCAAAACAGGCTTAGCAACTAATGAAAAACTGTTTTTT CASKTGLATNEKLFF NA TRBV6-5 15 TRBJ1-4 NA
TGTGCCAGCAGCTCCGCCCCGGACTCCGAGCAGTACTTC CASSSAPDSEQYF NA TRBV7-6 13 TRBJ2-7 NA
TGCAGCGTACGGACAGGGATGGGGTCTGGGGCCAACGTCCTGACTTTC CSVRTGMGSGANVLTF once TRBV29-1 16 TRBJ2-6 TRBD1
TGTGCCAGTACCGCGGGGGGGACAGGCTACGAGCAGTACTTC CASTAGGTGYEQYF NA TRBV19 14 TRBJ2-7 NA
TGCGCCAGCAGCTTGCCATCTAGCGGTTCCACAGATACGCAGTATTTT CASSLPSSGSTDTQYF NA TRBV5-1 16 TRBJ2-3 TRBD2
TGCGCCAGCAGCTCCGGGACAGGGGGGTACAATGAGCAGTTCTTC CASSSGTGGYNEQFF NA TRBV5-1 15 TRBJ2-1 TRBD1
TGTGCCAGCAGTTTGGCAGGTAATCAGCCCCAGCATTTT CASSLAGNQPQHF few TRBV6-5 13 TRBJ1-5 NA
TGTGCCAGCAGAGATGGAGGACAGGGGGATAGGAATGAGCAGTTCTTC CASRDGGQGDRNEQFF NA TRBV2 16 TRBJ2-1 TRBD1
TGTGCCAGCAGCCGGTCAGGGGGCTGGACAGATACGCAGTATTTT CASSRSGGWTDTQYF once TRBV7-2 15 TRBJ2-3 TRBD1
TGTGCCAGCAGCTTAGTCGATCGGGGACTCCAAGAGACCCAGTACTTC CASSLVDRGLQETQYF few TRBV7-9 16 TRBJ2-5 NA
TGTGCCAGCAGTAGGGACAGTTGGAACACTGAAGCTTTCTTT CASSRDSWNTEAFF once TRBV27 14 TRBJ1-1 TRBD1
TGCGCCAGCAGTGAGAGGTGGTCGCGGGGTAGCACAGATACGCAGTATTTT CASSERWSRGSTDTQYF NA TRBV10-1 17 TRBJ2-3 NA
TGTGCCAGCAGCTCACAGGGGGCGGCTGGCTCTCAACCCACCTTC CASSSQGAAGSQPTF once TRBV7-6 15 TRBJ1-2 TRBD1
TGTGCCATCAGTCGGGGGATAGGACGCACTGAAGCTTTCTTT CAISRGIGRTEAFF NA TRBV10-3 14 TRBJ1-1 NA
TGTGCCAGCAGCGCCAAACAGGGATTGAACACCGGGGAGCTGTTTTTT CASSAKQGLNTGELFF once TRBV9 16 TRBJ2-2 NA
TGCGCCAGCAGCCAAGACATCGACAGGGCAGGCGCTTTCTTT CASSQDIDRAGAFF once TRBV4-3 14 TRBJ1-1 TRBD1
TGTGCCACCAGCAGAGATTACGTCTATGGTGGGGGCCTCTACAATGAGCAGTTCTTC CATSRDYVYGGGLYNEQFF NA TRBV15 19 TRBJ2-1 NA
TGTGCCAGCAGCTTGGCAGGGTTGGATGAAAAACTGTTTTTT CASSLAGLDEKLFF NA TRBV5-4 14 TRBJ1-4 NA
TGCGCCAGCAGCTTGAGGAGCGGGGGGAACTACAATGAGCAGTTCTTC CASSLRSGGNYNEQFF NA TRBV5-1 16 TRBJ2-1 TRBD2
TGTGCCAGCTCGGAGCGCAGAACGAACACTGAAGCTTTCTTT CASSERRTNTEAFF NA TRBV18 14 TRBJ1-1 NA
TGCGCCAGCAGCCAAGTCACATCTTACAATGAGCAGTTCTTC CASSQVTSYNEQFF NA TRBV4-3 14 TRBJ2-1 NA
TGTGCCAGCAGCTTAGTCCTTAGCGTTTTCGGGGAGCTGTTTTTT CASSLVLSVFGELFF NA TRBV7-2 15 TRBJ2-2 NA
TGCGCCAGCAGCCAAGTTCGAGGCTCTGGGGCCAACGTCCTGACTTTC CASSQVRGSGANVLTF NA TRBV4-3 16 TRBJ2-6 NA
TGCAGCGTTGGGGGAGCGGGGGATTACACAGATACGCAGTATTTT CSVGGAGDYTDTQYF NA TRBV29-1 15 TRBJ2-3 TRBD2
TGTGCCAGCAGCCGGACAGGGTCTAATCAGCCCCAGCATTTT CASSRTGSNQPQHF NA TRBV13 14 TRBJ1-5 TRBD1
TGTGCCAGCAGTAAACAGGGGGCGCGTGAAGCTTTCTTT CASSKQGAREAFF NA TRBV28 13 TRBJ1-1 TRBD1
TGCGCCAGCAGCCAAGCTGGAGAATTCACTGAAGCTTTCTTT CASSQAGEFTEAFF NA TRBV4-1 14 TRBJ1-1 NA
TGTGCCAGTAGTACCCTACAGGGGTCACCTAACTATGGCTACACCTTC CASSTLQGSPNYGYTF NA TRBV19 16 TRBJ1-2 TRBD1
TGTGCCAGCAGTACCATCGCTAGCGGCACCGGGGAGCTGTTTTTT CASSTIASGTGELFF NA TRBV6-5 15 TRBJ2-2 TRBD2
TGTGCCAGCAGTTACTCGAAGTCCGGAGGAGCCCCAGCTTTT CASSYSKSGGAPAF NA TRBV6-6 14 TRBJ1-5 NA
TGTGCCAGCAGCTTAGTTATTGGAAACACCATATATTTT CASSLVIGNTIYF NA TRBV7-8 13 TRBJ1-3 NA
TGTGCCAGCGGGCGAGGGTGGCCGGCCGTGAATTCACCCCTCCACTTT CASGRGWPAVNSPLHF NA TRBV28 16 TRBJ1-6 NA
TGTGCCAGTAGTCCCCAGACAGGGGGCATCACTGAAGCTTTCTTT CASSPQTGGITEAFF NA TRBV19 15 TRBJ1-1 TRBD1
TGTGCTAGTGGTTTGTCGGTAGCGGGGGGGCCAGTATTTAGCAATGAGCAGTTCTTC CASGLSVAGGPVFSNEQFF NA TRBV12-5 19 TRBJ2-1 TRBD2
TGTGCCAGCAGACCTCAGGGCGTCACTAATGAAAAACTGTTTTTT CASRPQGVTNEKLFF NA TRBV2 15 TRBJ1-4 NA
TGTGCCAGCAGTGGGGGGACAGGCACAGATACGCAGTATTTT CASSGGTGTDTQYF NA TRBV6-1 14 TRBJ2-3 TRBD1
TGTGCCAGCAGTGACCAGGGCGCTGGGGCCAACGTCCTGACTTTC CASSDQGAGANVLTF NA TRBV6-1 15 TRBJ2-6 NA
TGTGCCAGCTCACCTGAGACAGGAGATTATGGCTACACCTTC CASSPETGDYGYTF few TRBV18 14 TRBJ1-2 NA
TGCGCCAGCAGCCAAGACCACTTCGGACAGGGAGACACAGATACGCAGTATTTT CASSQDHFGQGDTDTQYF NA TRBV4-1 18 TRBJ2-3 TRBD1
TGTGCCAGCAGCCCCGGGGGGAGGTACACTGAAGCTTTCTTT CASSPGGRYTEAFF NA TRBV7-9 14 TRBJ1-1 NA
TGCGCCAGCAGCTCCGAAGGGGGACAGCCTTACACTGAAGCTTTCTTT CASSSEGGQPYTEAFF NA TRBV5-1 16 TRBJ1-1 TRBD1
TGTGCCAGCAGCTTACAGGGTGGGAGCACAGATACGCAGTATTTT CASSLQGGSTDTQYF NA TRBV5-4 15 TRBJ2-3 NA
TGTGCCAGCACTTTCATCCCGGGACAGGGAAAAGAGACCCAGTACTTC CASTFIPGQGKETQYF NA TRBV7-9 16 TRBJ2-5 TRBD1
TGTGCCAGCAGCTTTTTAGTGGGCAACGGCAATCAGCCCCAGCATTTT CASSFLVGNGNQPQHF NA TRBV5-8 16 TRBJ1-5 NA